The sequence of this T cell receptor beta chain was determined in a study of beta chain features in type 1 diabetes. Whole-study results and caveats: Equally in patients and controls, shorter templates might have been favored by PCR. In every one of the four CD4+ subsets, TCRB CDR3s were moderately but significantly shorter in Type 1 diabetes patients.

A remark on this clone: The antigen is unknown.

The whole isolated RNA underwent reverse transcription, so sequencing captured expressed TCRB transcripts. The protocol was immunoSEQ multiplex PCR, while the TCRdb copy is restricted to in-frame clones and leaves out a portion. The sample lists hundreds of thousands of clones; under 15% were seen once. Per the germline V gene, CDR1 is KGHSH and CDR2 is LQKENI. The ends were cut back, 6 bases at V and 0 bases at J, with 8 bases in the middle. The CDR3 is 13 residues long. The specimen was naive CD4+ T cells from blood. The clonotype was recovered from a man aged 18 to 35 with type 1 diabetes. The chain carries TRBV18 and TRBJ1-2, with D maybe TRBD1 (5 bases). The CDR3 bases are TGTGCCAGCTCGGGGACGGCTAACTATGGCTACACCTTC. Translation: CASSGTANYGYTF.